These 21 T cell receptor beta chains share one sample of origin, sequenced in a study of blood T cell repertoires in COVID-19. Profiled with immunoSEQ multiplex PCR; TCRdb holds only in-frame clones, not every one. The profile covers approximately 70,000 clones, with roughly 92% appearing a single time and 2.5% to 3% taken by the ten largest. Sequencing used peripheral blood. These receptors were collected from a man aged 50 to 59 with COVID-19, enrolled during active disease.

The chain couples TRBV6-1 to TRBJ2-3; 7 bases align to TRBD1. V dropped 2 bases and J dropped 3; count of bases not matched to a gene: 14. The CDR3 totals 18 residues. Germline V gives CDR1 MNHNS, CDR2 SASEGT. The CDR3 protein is CASSEFYMKGAITDTQYF. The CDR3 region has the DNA TGTGCCAGCAGTGAATTTTATATGAAGGGGGCGATAACAGATACGCAGTATTTT.

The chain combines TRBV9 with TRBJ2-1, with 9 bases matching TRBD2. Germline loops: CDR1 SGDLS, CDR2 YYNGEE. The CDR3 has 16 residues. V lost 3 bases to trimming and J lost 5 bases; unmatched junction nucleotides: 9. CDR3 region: CASSGHPAGGNNEQFF. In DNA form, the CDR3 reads TGTGCCAGCAGCGGCCATCCCGCGGGAGGGAACAATGAGCAGTTCTTC. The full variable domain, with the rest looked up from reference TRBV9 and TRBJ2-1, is DSGVTQTPKHLITATGQRVTLRCSPRSGDLSVYWYQQSLDQGLQFLIQYYNGEERAKGNILERFSAQQFPDLHSELNLSSLELGDSALYFCASSGHPAGGNNEQFFGPGTRLTVL.

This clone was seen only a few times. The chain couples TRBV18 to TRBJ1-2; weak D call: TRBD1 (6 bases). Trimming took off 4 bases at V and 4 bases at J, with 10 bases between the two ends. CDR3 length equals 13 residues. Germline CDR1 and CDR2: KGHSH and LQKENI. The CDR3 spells CASSQGQLYGYTF. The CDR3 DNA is TGTGCCAGCTCACAAGGACAGCTCTATGGCTACACCTTC.

In DNA form, the CDR3 reads TGTGCCAGCAGCTTGGGACTAGCGGACTATTACCAAGAGACCCAGTACTTC. The encoded protein is CASSLGLADYYQETQYF. The chain links TRBV7-9 to TRBJ2-5; 11 nucleotides align to TRBD2. Germline values: CDR1 SEHNR, CDR2 FQNEAQ (reference sequence). V was pared by 3 bases and J by 0 bases, with 6 bases of the junction left unmatched. This CDR3 contains 17 residues.

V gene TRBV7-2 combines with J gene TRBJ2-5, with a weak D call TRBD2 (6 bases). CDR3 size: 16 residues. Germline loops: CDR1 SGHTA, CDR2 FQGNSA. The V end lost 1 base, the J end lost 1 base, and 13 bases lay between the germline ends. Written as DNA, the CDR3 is TGTGCCAGCAGCTTAGGGTCCCTAGCGCCCCAAGAGACCCAGTACTTC. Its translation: CASSLGSLAPQETQYF.

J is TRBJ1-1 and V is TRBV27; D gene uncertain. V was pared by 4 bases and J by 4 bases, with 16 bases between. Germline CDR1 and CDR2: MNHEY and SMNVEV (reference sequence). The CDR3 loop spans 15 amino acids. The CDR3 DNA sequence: TGTGCCAGCAGTTACGTCACGGGGTTAGGCACTGAAGCTTTCTTT. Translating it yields CASSYVTGLGTEAFF.

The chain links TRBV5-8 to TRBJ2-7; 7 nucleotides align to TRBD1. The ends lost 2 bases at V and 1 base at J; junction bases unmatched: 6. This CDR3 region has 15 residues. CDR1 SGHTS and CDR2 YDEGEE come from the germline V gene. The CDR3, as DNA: TGTGCCAGCAGCTTAGTCGGGACAGAATCCTACGAGCAGTACTTC. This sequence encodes CASSLVGTESYEQYF.

The CDR3 DNA reads as TGTGCCAGTAGTATAGGTTTCGCGCAGGCCGGTCAGCCCCAGCATTTT. It yields the protein CASSIGFAQAGQPQHF. This chain connects TRBV19 to TRBJ1-5; no reliable D call. This CDR3 has 16 amino acids. Germline V CDR1 and CDR2: LNHDA, SQIVND (reference sequence). V was clipped by 1 base and J by 6 bases, with 16 bases between them.

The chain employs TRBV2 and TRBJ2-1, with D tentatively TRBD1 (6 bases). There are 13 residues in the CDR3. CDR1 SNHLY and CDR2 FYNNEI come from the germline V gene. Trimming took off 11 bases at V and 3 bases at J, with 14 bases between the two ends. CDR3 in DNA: TGTGCCGGGTACCGGGACATCTACAATGAGCAGTTCTTC. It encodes CAGYRDIYNEQFF.

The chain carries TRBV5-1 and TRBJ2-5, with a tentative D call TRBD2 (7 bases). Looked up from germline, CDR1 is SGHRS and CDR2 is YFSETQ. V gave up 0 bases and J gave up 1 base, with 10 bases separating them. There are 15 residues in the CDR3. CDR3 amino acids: CASSLEGGIQETQYF. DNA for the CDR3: TGCGCCAGCAGCTTGGAGGGGGGGATCCAAGAGACCCAGTACTTC.

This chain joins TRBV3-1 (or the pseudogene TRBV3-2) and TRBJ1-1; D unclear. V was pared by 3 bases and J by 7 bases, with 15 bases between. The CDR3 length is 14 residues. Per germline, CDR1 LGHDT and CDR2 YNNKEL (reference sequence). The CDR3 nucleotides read TGTGCCAGCAGCCACGGCAGCGTCGGCGGTGAAGCTTTCTTT. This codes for CASSHGSVGGEAFF.

Here the CDR3 reads CASRGTGSSYGYTF. For the CDR3, the DNA is TGTGCCAGCAGGGGGACAGGGAGTAGCTATGGCTACACCTTC. The rearrangement joins TRBV27 to TRBJ1-2; 9 bases line up with TRBD1. The CDR3 is made up of 14 amino acids. J gave up 4 bases and V 6 bases, and 6 bases lay outside the gene matches. The germline gives CDR1 MNHEY, CDR2 SMNVEV (reference sequence).

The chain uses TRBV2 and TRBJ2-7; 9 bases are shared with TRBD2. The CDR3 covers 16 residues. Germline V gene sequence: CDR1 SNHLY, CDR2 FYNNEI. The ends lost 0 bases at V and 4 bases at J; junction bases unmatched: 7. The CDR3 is CASSEARASGMYEQYV. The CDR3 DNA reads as TGTGCCAGCAGTGAAGCGCGGGCTAGCGGGATGTACGAGCAGTACGTC.

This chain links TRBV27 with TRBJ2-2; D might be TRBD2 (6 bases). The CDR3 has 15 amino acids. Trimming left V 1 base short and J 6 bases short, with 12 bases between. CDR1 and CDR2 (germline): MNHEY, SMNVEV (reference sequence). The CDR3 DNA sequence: TGTGCCAGCAGTTTATTCTCGGGAGCGGCCGGGGAGCTGTTTTTT. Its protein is CASSLFSGAAGELFF.

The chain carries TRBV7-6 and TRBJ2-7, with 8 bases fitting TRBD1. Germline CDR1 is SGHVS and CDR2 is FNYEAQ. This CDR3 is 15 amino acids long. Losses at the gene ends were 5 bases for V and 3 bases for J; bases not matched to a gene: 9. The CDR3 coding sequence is TGTGCCAGCAGCCCTTCTCAGGGGGCCTACTACGAGCAGTACTTC. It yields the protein CASSPSQGAYYEQYF.

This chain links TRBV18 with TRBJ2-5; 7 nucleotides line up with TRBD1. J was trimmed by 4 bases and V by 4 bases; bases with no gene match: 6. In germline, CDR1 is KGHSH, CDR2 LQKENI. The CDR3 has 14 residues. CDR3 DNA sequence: TGTGCCAGCTCACTACTGACAGGGTCAGAGACCCAGTACTTC. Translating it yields CASSLLTGSETQYF.

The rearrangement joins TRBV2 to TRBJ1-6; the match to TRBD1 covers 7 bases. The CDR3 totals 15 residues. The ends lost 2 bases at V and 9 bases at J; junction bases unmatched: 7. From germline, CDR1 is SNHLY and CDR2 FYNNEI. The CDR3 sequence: CASSERWGQFSPLHF. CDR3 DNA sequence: TGTGCCAGCAGTGAACGATGGGGACAGTTTTCACCCCTCCACTTT.

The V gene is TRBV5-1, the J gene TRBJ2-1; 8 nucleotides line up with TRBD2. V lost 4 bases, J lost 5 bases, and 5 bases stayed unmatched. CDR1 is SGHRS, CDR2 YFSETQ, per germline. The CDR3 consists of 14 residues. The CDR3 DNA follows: TGCGCCAGCAGCGTTACTAGCGGAAACAATGAGCAGTTCTTC. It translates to CASSVTSGNNEQFF.

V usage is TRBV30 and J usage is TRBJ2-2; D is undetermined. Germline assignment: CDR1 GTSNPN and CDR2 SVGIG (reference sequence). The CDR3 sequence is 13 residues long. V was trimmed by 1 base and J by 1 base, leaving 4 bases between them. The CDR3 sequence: CAWSGQNTGELFF. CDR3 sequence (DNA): TGTGCCTGGAGTGGGCAGAACACCGGGGAGCTGTTTTTT.

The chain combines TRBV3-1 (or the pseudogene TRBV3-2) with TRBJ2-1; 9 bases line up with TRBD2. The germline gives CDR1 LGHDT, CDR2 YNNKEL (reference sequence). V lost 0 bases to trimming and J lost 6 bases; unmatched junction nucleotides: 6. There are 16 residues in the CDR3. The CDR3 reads CASSQESRTSVNEQFF. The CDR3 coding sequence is TGTGCCAGCAGCCAAGAAAGTAGGACTAGCGTCAATGAGCAGTTCTTC.

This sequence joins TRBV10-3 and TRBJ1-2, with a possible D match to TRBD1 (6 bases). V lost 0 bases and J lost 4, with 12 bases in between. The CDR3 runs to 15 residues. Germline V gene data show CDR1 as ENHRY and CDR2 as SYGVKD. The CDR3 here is CAISESRGGSYGYTF. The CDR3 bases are TGTGCCATCAGTGAGTCGAGGGGGGGAAGCTATGGCTACACCTTC.